The text below deals with one TCR beta chain. Its antigen is unknown. This entry is derived from a study of blood T cells in healthy people across ages. A J-beta primer mix and a sample-barcoded 5' primer were used in a second PCR of about 7 to 12 cycles. TCRdb fed the 5' RACE reads into MiXCR, producing one record per CDR3 protein. This table holds about 1.1 million distinct CDR3 sequences, roughly two fifths found once. Germline V lookup: CDR1 MNHEY, CDR2 SVGEGT. This CDR3 spans 15 amino acids. Between the trimmed V and J ends, which lost 7 bases and 0 bases, there was a span of 13 bases. Study-wide findings and caveats: Considered underestimates were the diversity estimates obtained from one million T cells.

V gene TRBV6-2 or TRBV6-3 combines with J gene TRBJ2-1; D is unclear. This sequence originates from a man between 18 and 29 years old in good health. Sequencing input: blood. CDR3 protein: CASTISASSYNEQFF. DNA of the CDR3: TGTGCCAGCACCATATCCGCAAGCTCCTACAATGAGCAGTTCTTC.